The following is a T cell receptor beta chain sequence with its context. This sample stems from a study of control samples from healthy donors and cancer patients. Assay used: immunoSEQ multiplex PCR; TCRdb lists only in-frame clones, some missing. The top ten clones hold approximately 10% of a sample with some 82,000 clones, more than 65% of them seen once. The germline gives CDR1 LGHDT, CDR2 YNNKEL (reference sequence). Deletions cut 2 bases from V and 7 bases from J, with 8 bases between. The CDR3 length is 13 residues. The TCR sequence derives from a man aged 55 to 70 with head and neck cancer. Sequenced input: PBMCs. J is TRBJ2-2 and V is TRBV3-1 (or the pseudogene TRBV3-2); D unresolved. CDR3 region: CASSQKVRGELFF. The CDR3 coding sequence is TGTGCCAGCAGCCAAAAGGTGCGCGGGGAGCTGTTTTTT.